This entry describes one TCR beta chain. Its target is not known. cDNA molecules carried unique molecular identifiers, and template switching added a universal primer site. TCRdb redid the calling of the 5' RACE reads with MiXCR, one entry per CDR3 protein. The sample holds some 500,000 distinct CDR3 sequences; roughly an eighth are singletons and the top ten take approximately 0.98%. The CDR3 is 15 amino acids. V dropped 1 base and J dropped 2 bases, with 9 bases sitting between them. Germline assignment: CDR1 SGHTA and CDR2 FQGNSA. These data come from a study of identical twins. Whole-study results and caveats: Alpha sequences that were out-of-frame and twin-shared showed an excess of low generation probability. Beta clonotypes that were abundant in cord blood contained fewer insertions, a pattern absent from memory repertoires.

Healthy Caucasians, and only they, were the donors. These data also formed part of another study, on yellow fever vaccine responses in identical twins.

Material: CD4+ T cells sorted from blood. The chain employs TRBV7-2 and TRBJ1-5, with D possibly matching TRBD1 (5 bases). The sequence came from a woman aged 18 to 35 in good health. The CDR3 here is CASSLGLTGNQPQHF. CDR3 bases: TGTGCCAGCAGCTTAGGACTGACAGGCAATCAGCCCCAGCATTTT.